The source of this T cell receptor beta chain is a study of regulatory T cells in long-lasting Graves disease. Sequencing libraries for TCR beta were prepared with iRepertoire HTBI primers and Arm-PCR of CDR3 regions. MiXCR, applied by TCRdb to the multiplex PCR reads, yields one record per CDR3 protein. The profile covers 350,000 to 450,000 distinct CDR3 sequences, with approximately 15% appearing a single time and 16% taken by the ten largest. Germline assignment: CDR1 KGHSH and CDR2 LQKENI. V gave up 3 bases and J gave up 0 bases; unmatched junction bases: 10. This CDR3 is 19 amino acids long. Time point: newly diagnosed GD, antithyroid drugs for less than 3 months. From RNA extracted from PBMCs, the TCR library was made. In addition, the sample was reused for a study of T cells in Graves' hyperthyroidism and ophthalmopathy. That study reports: Hyperthyroidism patients were newly diagnosed, had disease duration under 2 months, and were aged 18 to 65 years.

The chain couples TRBV18 to TRBJ2-6; TRBD1 agrees at 8 bases. Here the sequenced sample was peripheral blood mononuclear cells (PBMCs), taken at new diagnosis, from a patient treated with antithyroid drugs. This clonotype originated in a woman younger than 45 with Graves disease. Written as DNA, the CDR3 is TGTGCCAGCTCACCTCGCCTCGGACAGGGAATCTCTGGGGCCAACGTCCTGACTTTC. This gives the protein CASSPRLGQGISGANVLTF.